Below are 4 T cell receptor delta chains sequenced from a single sample in a study of Vδ1+ human thymocytes. Their target antigens are unknown. The template was reverse-transcribed extracted RNA. The CDR3 regions were amplified by multiplex PCR from V-gene primers to a constant-region primer. TCRdb made new clone calls on the multiplex PCR reads using CATT. This table holds about 25,000 delta-chain clones, over 25% found once. Study-level points and caveats: Thymic TRG and TRD repertoires appeared highly polyclonal, with Gaussian CDR3 length distributions.

The material sequenced was Vdelta1+ gamma-delta thymocytes from the thymus. Subset meaning: FACS-sorted CD3+ TCRalphabeta- TCRVdelta1+ TCRVdelta2- thymocytes. The receptors here all came from a boy in the first two years of life who had congenital heart surgery.

This rearrangement joins TRDV2 to TRDJ1, with 11 bases aligning to TRDD3. This CDR3 comprises 21 residues. V lost 0 bases to trimming and J lost 9 bases; unmatched junction nucleotides: 26. The germline gives CDR1 GEAIGNYY, CDR2 EKD. The CDR3 region is CACDTPDPLQVWGILGEELIF. The DNA of the CDR3 is TGTGCCTGTGACACCCCTGATCCGCTTCAAGTCTGGGGGATACTGGGGGAGGAACTCATCTTT.

The chain is built from TRDV1 and TRDJ1, with a tentative D call TRDD3 (5 bases). Germline V gives CDR1 TSWWSYY, CDR2 QGS. Trimming stripped 8 bases from V and 2 bases from J, with 21 bases between. The CDR3 extends over 16 amino acids. The CDR3 nucleotides read TGTGCTCTTCCTAGCGGGGGGCCAAAGGGTACCGATAAACTCATCTTT. Translating it yields CALPSGGPKGTDKLIF.

This chain connects TRDV1 to TRDJ1, with TRDD2 matching over 9 bases. V gave up 4 bases and J gave up 9 bases; unmatched junction bases: 21. CDR3 length: 18 residues. Germline-derived CDR1 and CDR2 are TSWWSYY and QGS. The CDR3 coding sequence is TGTGCTCTTGGGGCACCCCCTTCCTACGCACCGGTCCGTATGGAACTCATCTTT. It translates to CALGAPPSYAPVRMELIF.

This clone was detected only a few times. This sequence joins TRDV1 and TRDJ1, with D perhaps matching TRDD3 (6 bases). The germline V and J ends were trimmed by 3 bases and 4 bases, with 24 bases remaining between them. The CDR3 consists of 18 residues. Germline V gene sequence: CDR1 TSWWSYY, CDR2 QGS. CDR3 DNA: TGTGCTCTTGGGGAGAATAATCTACATCGGGGATCCGGCGATAAACTCATCTTT. It is translated as CALGENNLHRGSGDKLIF.